One sample yielded the 28 T cell receptor beta chains listed below, sequenced in a study of beta chain features in type 1 diabetes. Their recognized antigens are unknown. Expressed TCRB transcripts were sequenced, since all the RNA that had been isolated was reverse transcribed. TCRdb's copy holds only in-frame clones and misses some; the assay was immunoSEQ multiplex PCR. Of about 400,000 clones in the sample, roughly 12% were seen once. Overall study findings and caveats: The study found moderately but significantly shorter TCRB CDR3s in all four CD4+ subsets of Type 1 diabetes patients.

The material sequenced was naive CD4+ T cells from blood. These receptor sequences come from a woman aged 18-30 years with type 1 diabetes.

This clone was observed a handful of times. This sequence joins TRBV7-9 and TRBJ1-1, with 7 bases matching TRBD1. This CDR3 comprises 15 residues. The V gene's germline CDR1 is SEHNR and CDR2 FQNEAQ (reference sequence). The trim removed 5 bases at V and 1 base at J, leaving 7 bases unmatched. The CDR3 loop is CASSPRRTGNTEAFF. As DNA, the CDR3 is TGTGCCAGCAGCCCCCGGCGGACAGGGAACACTGAAGCTTTCTTT.

The chain uses TRBV29-1 and TRBJ2-3, with D maybe TRBD2 (6 bases). Germline CDR1 and CDR2: SQVTM and ANQGSEA. The CDR3 is 17 residues long. V lost 5 bases, J lost 2 bases, and 23 bases lay in between. CDR3 sequence reads: CSVRRGQKAGHTDTQYF. DNA of the CDR3: TGCAGCGTTCGACGGGGCCAAAAGGCGGGGCACACAGATACGCAGTATTTT.

DNA for the CDR3: TGCGCCAGCAGCCTTATAGCTAGCGGGGCCTACAATGAGCAGTTCTTC. Protein: CASSLIASGAYNEQFF. This chain uses TRBV5-1 with TRBJ2-1, with 9 bases fitting TRBD2. The germline gives CDR1 SGHRS, CDR2 YFSETQ. This CDR3 is 16 amino acids long. Trimming removed 4 bases from V and 2 bases from J; junction bases left unmatched: 7. The variable domain in full, completed from reference TRBV5-1 and TRBJ2-1, reads KAGVTQTPRYLIKTRGQQVTLSCSPISGHRSVSWYQQTPGQGLQFLFEYFSETQRNKGNFPGRFSGRQFSNSRSEMNVSTLELGDSALYLCASSLIASGAYNEQFFGPGTRLTVL.

The J gene is TRBJ2-5, the V gene TRBV19; 7 bases are shared with TRBD2. CDR3 length equals 18 residues. The germline gives CDR1 LNHDA, CDR2 SQIVND (reference sequence). V lost 4 bases, J lost 5 bases, and 19 bases stayed unmatched. The CDR3 loop reads CASSTLLAPGRSPETQYF. CDR3 sequence (DNA): TGTGCCAGTAGTACCTTACTAGCGCCAGGAAGGTCGCCGGAGACCCAGTACTTC. The full variable domain, with the rest looked up from reference TRBV19 and TRBJ2-5, is DGGITQSPKYLFRKEGQNVTLSCEQNLNHDAMYWYRQDPGQGLRLIYYSQIVNDFQKGDIAEGYSVSREKKESFPLTVTSAQKNPTAFYLCASSTLLAPGRSPETQYFGPGTRLLVL.

This clone was seen a handful of times. The sample has other DNA sequences that encode this CDR3 too. V and J are TRBV5-1 and TRBJ2-3; no definite D call. The CDR3 runs to 13 residues. V lost 3 bases and J 3 bases, leaving 8 bases between the germline ends. Per the germline V gene, CDR1 is SGHRS and CDR2 is YFSETQ. The CDR3 sequence is CASSSGSTDTQYF. In DNA, the CDR3 is TGCGCCAGCAGCTCAGGATCGACAGATACGCAGTATTTT.

This clone was picked up a small number of times. The V and J genes are TRBV15 and TRBJ2-7; TRBD2 matches 9 bases. Germline-derived CDR1 and CDR2 are LNHNV and YYDKDF (reference sequence). CDR3 length: 15 residues. With V trimmed by 0 bases and J by 1 base, 1 base remained unmatched. The CDR3 coding sequence is TGTGCCACCAGCAGAGAACTAGCGGGTTCCTACGAGCAGTACTTC. Its translation is CATSRELAGSYEQYF.

This clone occurred a few times. The gene calls are TRBV5-4 and TRBJ2-1; D is unresolved. Germline V gene sequence: CDR1 SGHNT, CDR2 YYREEE (reference sequence). CDR3 size: 12 residues. Trimming removed 0 bases at V and 4 bases at J, with 2 bases between. In nucleotides, the CDR3 is TGTGCCAGCAGCTTGGCTTACAATGAGCAGTTCTTC. Protein product: CASSLAYNEQFF.

This clone has more than one count but fewer than ten. This rearrangement joins TRBV6-5 to TRBJ2-7; 7 bases are shared with TRBD2. Germline assignment: CDR1 MNHEY and CDR2 SVGAGI. The ends lost 6 bases at V and 0 bases at J; junction bases unmatched: 8. The CDR3 covers 15 residues. The CDR3, as DNA: TGTGCCAGCAGCGTCGCCAGCGGGGCCTCCTACGAGCAGTACTTC. Its protein product is CASSVASGASYEQYF.

The genes are TRBV19 and TRBJ2-1; 8 nucleotides match TRBD2. Germline V gene lookup returns CDR1 LNHDA and CDR2 SQIVND (reference sequence). V was pared by 8 bases and J by 0 bases, with 12 bases of the junction left unmatched. This CDR3 spans 17 amino acids. The CDR3 nucleotides are TGTGCCAGTCGGGGGCTAGCGGGTAAAAGCTCCTACAATGAGCAGTTCTTC. Its translation: CASRGLAGKSSYNEQFF.

This clone was seen only a few times. This chain connects TRBV11-2 to TRBJ1-6; D is ambiguous. CDR3 length: 14 amino acids. V was cut by 0 bases and J by 10 bases, with 10 bases left in between. Germline CDR1 is SGHAT and CDR2 is FQNNGV. This chain's CDR3 is CASSLEPERSPLHF. The CDR3 DNA is TGTGCCAGCAGCTTAGAGCCCGAACGGTCACCCCTCCACTTT.

The V call is TRBV15, the J call TRBJ1-5; TRBD1 is a possible D gene (5 bases). The CDR3 covers 13 residues. Trimming took off 8 bases at V and 7 bases at J, with 15 bases between the two ends. Germline CDR1 is LNHNV and CDR2 is YYDKDF (reference sequence). The CDR3 sequence is CATSGGMGQPQHF. The CDR3 DNA sequence: TGTGCCACCTCGGGGGGGATGGGGCAGCCCCAGCATTTT.

This clone was picked up one time. The CDR3 protein is CASSLLGGVNTEAFF. The DNA for the CDR3 is TGTGCCAGCAGCCTACTCGGGGGGGTGAACACTGAAGCTTTCTTT. V gene TRBV5-6 combines with J gene TRBJ1-1, with D possibly TRBD1 on 5 matching bases. CDR1 is SGHDT, CDR2 YYEEEE, per germline. The CDR3 loop spans 15 amino acids. Trimming removed 4 bases at V and 0 bases at J, with 13 bases between.

V usage is TRBV9 and J usage is TRBJ2-3, with 15 bases lining up with TRBD2. CDR1 SGDLS and CDR2 YYNGEE come from the germline V gene. The CDR3 spans 17 residues. Trimming cost V 4 bases and J 0 bases; bases outside gene matches: 3. DNA of the CDR3: TGTGCCAGCAGCTCCGGACTAGCGGGAGGGAGCACAGATACGCAGTATTTT. It yields the protein CASSSGLAGGSTDTQYF.

The table lists this clone with a few counts. CDR3 sequence (DNA): TGTGCCAGCAGCTCACGCCAGGGAAGGGGCGAGCAGTACTTC. Its protein is CASSSRQGRGEQYF. This chain uses TRBV14 with TRBJ2-7, with a possible D match to TRBD1 (5 bases). The CDR3 has 14 residues. V shed 5 bases and J shed 6 bases, with 17 bases lying between them. CDR1 is SGHDN, CDR2 FVKESK, per germline.

The chain links TRBV9 to TRBJ2-7; D might be TRBD2 (6 bases). Germline CDR1 reads SGDLS; CDR2 reads YYNGEE. The V end lost 3 bases, the J end lost 2 bases, and 12 bases lay between the germline ends. The CDR3 totals 14 residues. As DNA, the CDR3 is TGTGCCAGCAGCGCAGGAGGGGCAGCCTACGAGCAGTACTTC. It codes for CASSAGGAAYEQYF.

Of note for this clone: The junction shows a germline mismatch at one end, possibly a read error. V and J are TRBV7-2 and TRBJ2-1, with 9 bases identical to TRBD2. This CDR3 is 16 amino acids long. Germline values: CDR1 SGHTA, CDR2 FQGNSA. As DNA, the CDR3 is TGTGCCAGCAGTCCAACTTCAACTAGCGGGTACATTGAGCAGTTCTTC. Protein sequence: CASSPTSTSGYIEQFF.

The rearrangement joins TRBV5-1 to TRBJ2-5; TRBD1 aligns across 8 bases. This CDR3 contains 14 residues. Germline V lookup: CDR1 SGHRS, CDR2 YFSETQ. The trim removed 3 bases at V and 3 bases at J, leaving 4 bases unmatched. Written as DNA, the CDR3 is TGCGCCAGCAGCTCACAGGGGGTAGAAGAGACCCAGTACTTC. Its protein product is CASSSQGVEETQYF.

This clone appeared a few times. This sequence joins TRBV19 and TRBJ2-5, with 8 bases identical to TRBD2. Trimming removed 8 bases from V and 7 bases from J; junction bases left unmatched: 9. Germline V CDR1 and CDR2: LNHDA, SQIVND (reference sequence). The CDR3 runs to 13 residues. The CDR3 DNA is TGTGCCAGTGAGGGACTAGGGACACGGACCCAGTACTTC. Protein product: CASEGLGTRTQYF.

A few counts support this clone. This sequence joins TRBV2 and TRBJ2-5; 8 bases agree with TRBD2. The CDR3 loop spans 16 amino acids. V lost 4 bases, J lost 4 bases, and 11 bases stayed unmatched. Germline V gene data show CDR1 as SNHLY and CDR2 as FYNNEI. CDR3 bases: TGTGCCAGCAGTGCCGACTCCGGGACTAGTGTAGAGACCCAGTACTTC. It translates to CASSADSGTSVETQYF.

The J gene is TRBJ2-5, the V gene TRBV2, with TRBD1 matching over 10 bases. The CDR3 is 15 amino acids. The J segment lost 5 bases and the V segment lost 3 bases, leaving 6 bases of the junction unmatched. Germline CDR1 and CDR2: SNHLY and FYNNEI. The CDR3 DNA reads as TGTGCCAGCAGTGAGTTGGTGGGACAGGGGGAGACCCAGTACTTC. Amino acid sequence: CASSELVGQGETQYF.

This clone showed up just a few times. The V gene is TRBV11-2, the J gene TRBJ2-7, with D unresolved. The ends were cut back, 1 base at V and 2 bases at J, with 12 bases in the middle. CDR1 and CDR2 from the germline V gene are SGHAT and FQNNGV. The CDR3 has 15 residues. CDR3 region: CASSLGVAAAYEQYF. Written as DNA, the CDR3 is TGTGCCAGCAGCTTAGGTGTGGCTGCCGCCTACGAGCAGTACTTC.

The chain couples TRBV7-9 to TRBJ2-7; D may be TRBD2 (6 bases). Germline V gives CDR1 SEHNR, CDR2 FQNEAQ (reference sequence). There are 14 residues in the CDR3. V lost 4 bases and J lost 4, with 14 bases in between. CDR3 residues: CASSSVAVGYEQYF. CDR3 DNA: TGTGCCAGCAGCTCGGTAGCGGTTGGGTACGAGCAGTACTTC.

A few counts support this clone. This chain joins TRBV7-8 and TRBJ2-1, with TRBD1 matching 7 bases. The CDR3 sequence is 10 residues long. CDR1 and CDR2 (germline): SGHVS, FQNEAQ. The junction had 6 bases not matched to a gene; V was cut back by 9 bases and J by 13 bases. CDR3 in amino acids: CARRQGPQFF. The CDR3 DNA reads TGTGCCAGGAGACAGGGACCCCAGTTCTTC.

V is TRBV9 and J is TRBJ1-1; D remains ambiguous. V was pared by 7 bases and J by 1 base, with 8 bases between. Germline loops: CDR1 SGDLS, CDR2 YYNGEE. This CDR3 comprises 12 residues. CDR3 sequence reads: CASGDSNTEAFF. The CDR3, as DNA: TGTGCCAGCGGAGACTCGAACACTGAAGCTTTCTTT.

The chain carries TRBV18 and TRBJ2-4; weak D call: TRBD1 (5 bases). With 3 bases removed from V and 0 bases from J, the gap between germline ends came to 12 bases. Per the germline V gene, CDR1 is KGHSH and CDR2 is LQKENI. The CDR3 sequence is 16 residues long. DNA of the CDR3: TGTGCCAGCTCACCGGCGACAGTTCTAGCCAAAAACATTCAGTACTTC. Translating gives CASSPATVLAKNIQYF. The full variable domain, in which reference TRBV18 and TRBJ2-4 provide the parts outside the CDR3, is NAGVMQNPRHLVRRRGQEARLRCSPMKGHSHVYWYRQLPEEGLKFMVYLQKENIIDESGMPKERFSAEFPKEGPSILRIQQVVRGDSAAYFCASSPATVLAKNIQYFGAGTRLSVL.

The chain couples TRBV28 to TRBJ2-7, with 8 bases identical to TRBD2. Germline assignment: CDR1 MDHEN and CDR2 SYDVKM. This CDR3 spans 14 amino acids. Trimming cost V 6 bases and J 5 bases; bases outside gene matches: 9. The DNA of the CDR3 is TGTGCCAGCAGACCAGCGGGAGCGGGGGACGAGCAGTACTTC. This codes for CASRPAGAGDEQYF.

This clone showed up just a few times. This rearrangement joins TRBV7-9 to TRBJ2-5; no clear D. The V and J ends lost 1 base and 5 bases respectively, with 11 bases between them. This CDR3 has 14 residues. Germline values: CDR1 SEHNR, CDR2 FQNEAQ (reference sequence). The CDR3 DNA reads as TGTGCCAGCAGCTTAGTGCCACTGTCGGAGACCCAGTACTTC. It translates to CASSLVPLSETQYF. Variable domain in full (rest from reference TRBV7-9 and TRBJ2-5): DTGVSQNPRHKITKRGQNVTFRCDPISEHNRLYWYRQTLGQGPEFLTYFQNEAQLEKSRLLSDRFSAERPKGSFSTLEIQRTEQGDSAMYLCASSLVPLSETQYFGPGTRLLVL.

This clone was found a few times. V and J are TRBV9 and TRBJ1-2, with a tentative D call TRBD1 (5 bases). V lost 0 bases, J lost 4 bases, and 13 bases lay in between. CDR1 is SGDLS and CDR2 is YYNGEE in the germline V gene. This CDR3 spans 15 amino acids. The DNA of the CDR3 is TGTGCCAGCAGCGTAGGTGCAGAGCAGGGCTATGGCTACACCTTC. This codes for CASSVGAEQGYGYTF.